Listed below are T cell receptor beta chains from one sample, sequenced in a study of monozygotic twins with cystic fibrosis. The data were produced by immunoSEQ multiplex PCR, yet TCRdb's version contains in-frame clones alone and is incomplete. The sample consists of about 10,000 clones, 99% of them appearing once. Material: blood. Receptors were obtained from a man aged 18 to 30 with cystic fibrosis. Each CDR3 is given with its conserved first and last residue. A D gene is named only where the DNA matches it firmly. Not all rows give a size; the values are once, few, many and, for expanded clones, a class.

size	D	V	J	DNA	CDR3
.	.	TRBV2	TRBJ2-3	TGTGCCAGCGTTGACCTATTCCTCACAGATACGCAGTATTTT	CASVDLFLTDTQYF
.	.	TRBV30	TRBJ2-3	TGTGCCTGGAGTGTACAGGGCGTAGATACGCAGTATTTT	CAWSVQGVDTQYF
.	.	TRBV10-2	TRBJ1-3	TGCGCCAGCAGTGAGATGGGAAACTCTGGAAACACCATATATTTT	CASSEMGNSGNTIYF
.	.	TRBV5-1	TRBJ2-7	TGCGCCAGCAGCTTGGCCGGCGGTCGAATCTACGAGCAGTACTTC	CASSLAGGRIYEQYF
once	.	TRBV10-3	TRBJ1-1	TGTGCCACCGCCTCCGGCAGTCGGAACACTGAAGCTTTCTTT	CATASGSRNTEAFF
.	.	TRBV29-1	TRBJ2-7	TGCCTCCCCTCGGGGAGAACCTACGAGCAGTACTTC	CLPSGRTYEQYF
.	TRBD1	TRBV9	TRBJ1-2	TGTGCCAGCAGCGTAGACTGGACAGGGGTTCGTGGCTACACCTTC	CASSVDWTGVRGYTF
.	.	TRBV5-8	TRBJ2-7	TGTGCCAGCGGTTCGTCAGGGCGACTCTACGAGCAGTACTTC	CASGSSGRLYEQYF
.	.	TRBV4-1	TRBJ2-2	TGCGCCAGCAGCCAAACGTTTCGTAGGGAAACCGGGGAGCTGTTTTTT	CASSQTFRRETGELFF
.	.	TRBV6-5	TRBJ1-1	TGTGCCAGCAGGCTAACCGTATCGGACACTGAAGCTTTCTTT	CASRLTVSDTEAFF
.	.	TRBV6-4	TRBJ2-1	TGTGCCAGCAGTGAGGGGGGGCCCTACAATGAGCAGTTCTTC	CASSEGGPYNEQFF
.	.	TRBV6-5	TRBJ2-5	TGTGCCAGCAGTTACTCGGAAACCCAGTACTTC	CASSYSETQYF
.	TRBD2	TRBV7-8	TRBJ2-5	TGTGCCAGCACCTCGGGAGGGGCACCCCTCGGGGAGACCCAGTACTTC	CASTSGGAPLGETQYF
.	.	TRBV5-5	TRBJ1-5	TGTGCCAGCAGCTTGGGTGTTAGGGCCAGCAATCAGCCCCAGCATTTT	CASSLGVRASNQPQHF
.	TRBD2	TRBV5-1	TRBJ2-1	TGCGCCAGCAGCCCTCGGGGCCTTAGCGGGGGGGCCGCCAATGAGCAGTTCTTC	CASSPRGLSGGAANEQFF
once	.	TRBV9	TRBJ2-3	TGTGCCAGCAGCGTAGGTGGAGATACGCAGTATTTT	CASSVGGDTQYF
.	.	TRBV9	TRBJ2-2	TGTGCCAGCAGCGTATGGGGGACCGGGGAGCTGTTTTTT	CASSVWGTGELFF
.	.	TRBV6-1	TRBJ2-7	TGTGCCAGCAGTGAAGGCCGGGACTACGAGCAGTACTTC	CASSEGRDYEQYF
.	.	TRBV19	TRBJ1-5	TGTGCCAGTAGTATTCCGGGTGGCCAGCCCCAGCATTTT	CASSIPGGQPQHF
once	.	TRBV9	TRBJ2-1	TGTGCCAGCAGCGTAGAGGGTAGTCCCAAGTTCTTC	CASSVEGSPKFF
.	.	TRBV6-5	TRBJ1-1	TGTGCCAGCAGCAAAAACTTGAACACTGAAGCTTTCTTT	CASSKNLNTEAFF